Presented here are 18 T cell receptor beta chains from one specimen sequenced in a study of cytomegalovirus exposure and HLA in healthy donors. A multiplex PCR was run with 60 Vbeta primers and 13 Jbeta primers. Profiling relied on immunoSEQ multiplex PCR, and the TCRdb table lists in-frame clones only, not all of them. The sample yields more than 100,000 clones, 82% seen once. Sequencing was carried out using PBMCs. All receptors derive from a woman aged 45-65 years in good health and CMV-seropositive.

CDR3 in amino acids: CASSQYRKGGEKLFF. The CDR3 nucleotides read TGTGCCAGCAGCCAATACAGGAAAGGTGGTGAAAAACTGTTTTTT. The chain carries TRBV4-2 and TRBJ1-4; weak D call: TRBD1 (5 bases). Germline V lookup: CDR1 LGHNA, CDR2 YNFKEQ. V lost 2 bases and J 7 bases, leaving 14 bases between the germline ends. The CDR3 sequence is 15 residues long.

The genes are TRBV11-3 and TRBJ2-5; TRBD1 matches at 7 bases. J gave up 7 bases and V 5 bases, and 7 bases lay outside the gene matches. CDR1 and CDR2 (germline): SGHNT, YENEEA. This CDR3 is built from 13 residues. In DNA form, the CDR3 reads TGTGCCAGCAGCATTCGACAGGGTAGGACCCAGTACTTC. The encoded protein is CASSIRQGRTQYF.

The chain employs TRBV6-1 and TRBJ1-2; 9 bases align to TRBD1. Germline CDR1 is MNHNS and CDR2 is SASEGT. The ends lost 8 bases at V and 8 bases at J; junction bases unmatched: 6. The length of the CDR3 is 12 residues. CDR3 sequence reads: CASGTGTGGYTF. The CDR3 DNA reads TGTGCCAGCGGGACAGGGACAGGAGGCTACACCTTC.

V is TRBV29-1 and J is TRBJ2-2; D is perhaps TRBD1 (5 bases). Germline V CDR1 and CDR2: SQVTM, ANQGSEA. V was cut by 0 bases and J by 4 bases, with 12 bases left in between. There are 15 residues in the CDR3. DNA of the CDR3: TGCAGCGTTGAAGATCGCAGGGCGAGCACCGGGGAGCTGTTTTTT. It is translated as CSVEDRRASTGELFF.

V is TRBV18 and J is TRBJ1-3; TRBD1 matches at 9 bases. CDR3 length equals 13 residues. The ends lost 6 bases at V and 6 bases at J; junction bases unmatched: 3. Germline values: CDR1 KGHSH, CDR2 LQKENI. In nucleotides, the CDR3 is TGTGCCAGCTCGCGGGACAGGGAAAACACCATATATTTT. Protein: CASSRDRENTIYF.

The chain couples TRBV6-6 to TRBJ2-7, with D possibly being TRBD1 (5 bases). The CDR3 runs to 13 residues. Germline CDR1 reads MNHNY; CDR2 reads SVGAGI (reference sequence). Trimming shortened V by 1 base and J by 6 bases, and 10 bases separated the two germline ends. CDR3 residues: CASSYYGQSEQYF. The CDR3 DNA reads TGTGCCAGCAGTTACTACGGACAAAGCGAGCAGTACTTC.

In its sample, this clone was seen once. V gene TRBV5-1 combines with J gene TRBJ2-7, with TRBD1 as a possible D gene (6 bases). The length of the CDR3 is 15 residues. V lost 1 base and J lost 2, with 13 bases in between. CDR1 SGHRS and CDR2 YFSETQ come from the germline V gene. The CDR3 DNA reads TGCGCCAGCAGCTTGTCCGGGACACCAACCTACGAGCAGTACTTC. Amino acids: CASSLSGTPTYEQYF.

The chain links TRBV7-9 to TRBJ2-5; TRBD1 matches at 8 bases. Germline V gene lookup returns CDR1 SEHNR and CDR2 FQNEAQ (reference sequence). V trimming: 2 bases; J trimming: 2 bases; junction bases outside the gene matches: 4. The CDR3 has 15 amino acids. The CDR3 reads CASSLRRTGQETQYF. The CDR3 DNA follows: TGTGCCAGCAGCTTAAGGAGGACAGGGCAAGAGACCCAGTACTTC.

This chain uses TRBV11-2 with TRBJ2-3, with D unresolved. The V gene's germline CDR1 is SGHAT and CDR2 FQNNGV. This CDR3 region has 15 residues. Trimming removed 1 base from V and 1 base from J, with 9 bases in between. The CDR3 DNA is TGTGCCAGCAGCTTAGGGGCCATTCGCACAGATACGCAGTATTTT. This sequence encodes CASSLGAIRTDTQYF.

The chain links TRBV5-6 to TRBJ1-5; 9 bases agree with TRBD1. This CDR3 has 13 residues. From germline, CDR1 is SGHDT and CDR2 YYEEEE. Trimming cost V 2 bases and J 7 bases; bases outside gene matches: 1. The CDR3 DNA reads as TGTGCCAGCAGCTTTGACAGGGGGCAGCCCCAGCATTTT. Protein product: CASSFDRGQPQHF.

The genes are TRBV21-1 and TRBJ2-3; TRBD2 reflects the table's D call only, with no check against the DNA. TRBV21-1 is deemed a pseudogene. CDR3 length: 16 amino acids. The CDR3 loop is CASSKGLAGDTDTQYF. The CDR3 DNA sequence: TGTGCCAGCAGCAAGGGACTAGCGGGAGATACAGATACGCAGTATTTT.

Points on this clone: Relative to the germline gene, one junction end is altered; a read error may explain this. V gene TRBV7-9 combines with J gene TRBJ2-7, with a tentative D call TRBD1 (6 bases). The CDR3 extends over 15 amino acids. The V gene's germline CDR1 is SEHNR and CDR2 FQNEAQ (reference sequence). CDR3: CSSSGQRGLGYEQYF. CDR3 DNA sequence: TGTTCCAGCAGCGGACAGCGAGGCTTGGGATACGAGCAGTACTTC.

The chain recombines TRBV19 with TRBJ2-5, with TRBD1 matching over 8 bases. Trimming cost V 2 bases and J 1 base; bases outside gene matches: 9. The CDR3 runs to 17 residues. CDR1 and CDR2 from the germline V gene are LNHDA and SQIVND (reference sequence). The CDR3 bases are TGTGCCAGTAGTATATTAGGACAGGGTGGGATCCAAGAGACCCAGTACTTC. Translation: CASSILGQGGIQETQYF. Together with reference TRBV19 and TRBJ2-5, the CDR3 gives the full variable domain: DGGITQSPKYLFRKEGQNVTLSCEQNLNHDAMYWYRQDPGQGLRLIYYSQIVNDFQKGDIAEGYSVSREKKESFPLTVTSAQKNPTAFYLCASSILGQGGIQETQYFGPGTRLLVL.

The chain recombines TRBV18 with TRBJ1-4; D is perhaps TRBD1 (6 bases). V shed 6 bases and J shed 6 bases, with 17 bases lying between them. The germline V gene has CDR1 KGHSH and CDR2 LQKENI. The CDR3 runs 15 residues. The CDR3 loop is CASSPSRGLYEKLFF. The CDR3 nucleotides read TGTGCCAGCTCGCCGTCAAGGGGGTTATATGAAAAACTGTTTTTT.

The rearrangement links TRBV27 to TRBJ2-5; TRBD2 aligns across 7 bases. From germline, CDR1 is MNHEY and CDR2 SMNVEV (reference sequence). V lost 1 base, J lost 2 bases, and 16 bases stayed unmatched. The CDR3 runs 19 residues. The DNA of the CDR3 is TGTGCCAGCAGTTTATGGGCCCCTCTCGGCGGGGGTGAACAAGAGACCCAGTACTTC. Translating gives CASSLWAPLGGGEQETQYF.

On this clone itself: The junction shows a germline mismatch at one end, possibly a read error. This chain uses TRBV2 with TRBJ2-7; 10 nucleotides line up with TRBD2. The V gene's germline CDR1 is SNHLY and CDR2 FYNNEI. This CDR3 has 12 amino acids. The CDR3 sequence: CASSGGIAGGIF. The CDR3 DNA follows: TGTGCCAGCAGTGGGGGAATAGCGGGAGGAATTTTC.

The V call is TRBV4-1, the J call TRBJ2-6; D possibly corresponds to TRBD2 (7 bases). The CDR3 is 18 amino acids. Germline V gives CDR1 MGHRA, CDR2 YSYEKL. With 1 base removed from V and 2 bases from J, the gap between germline ends came to 15 bases. The CDR3 DNA follows: TGCGCCAGCAGCCAAGGCGGGGGCATCTTTACTGGGGCCAACGTCCTGACTTTC. Its translation is CASSQGGGIFTGANVLTF.

This chain uses TRBV5-1 with TRBJ2-1; TRBD2 matches at 10 bases. The CDR3 runs to 18 residues. Germline lookup yields CDR1 SGHRS and CDR2 YFSETQ. Trimming cost V 3 bases and J 4 bases; bases outside gene matches: 13. The CDR3 loop is CASSSQPIAGGEYNEQFF. In DNA form, the CDR3 reads TGCGCCAGCAGCTCCCAACCAATAGCGGGGGGCGAATACAATGAGCAGTTCTTC.